The sequence of this T cell receptor beta chain was determined in a study of regulatory T cells in long-lasting Graves disease. This clonotype was picked up many times. TCR beta libraries were built with iRepertoire HTBI primers and Arm-PCR of CDR3 regions. TCRdb ran MiXCR on the multiplex PCR reads and lists one entry per CDR3 protein. This table holds about 420,000 distinct CDR3 sequences, 23% found once. The J segment lost 4 bases and the V segment lost 7 bases, leaving 10 bases of the junction unmatched. The CDR3 has 16 residues. CDR1 is MDHEN and CDR2 is SYDVKM in the germline V gene. The time point was: persistent/refractory GD, antithyroid drugs over 5 years with positive TRAb. Isolated PBMC RNA provided the starting material for the TCR library.

The chain carries TRBV28 and TRBJ2-2; 9 bases align to TRBD1. The receptor was derived from a female donor with Graves disease. The sample here was peripheral blood mononuclear cells (PBMCs), taken when the disease was refractory, from a patient treated with antithyroid drugs. The CDR3 DNA is TGTGCCAGCACCTACCGCCGGACAGGGGTCACCGGGGAGCTGTTTTTT. Its protein product is CASTYRRTGVTGELFF.